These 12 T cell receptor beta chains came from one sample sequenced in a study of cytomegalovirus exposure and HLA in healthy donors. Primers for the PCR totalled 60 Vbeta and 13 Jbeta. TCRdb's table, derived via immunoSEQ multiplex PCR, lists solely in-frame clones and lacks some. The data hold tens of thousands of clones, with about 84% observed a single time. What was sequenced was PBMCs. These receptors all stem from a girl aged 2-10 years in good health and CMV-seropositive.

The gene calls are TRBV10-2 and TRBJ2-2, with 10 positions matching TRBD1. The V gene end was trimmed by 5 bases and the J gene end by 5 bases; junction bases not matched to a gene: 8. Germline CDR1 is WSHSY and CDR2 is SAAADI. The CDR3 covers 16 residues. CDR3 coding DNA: TGCGCCAGCAGTAATAGGGACAGGGGAGGGACCGGGGAGCTGTTTTTT. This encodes CASSNRDRGGTGELFF.

CDR3 bases: TGCGCCAGCAGCCTTCGGACAGGAGGAAACACCATATATTTT. Translating it yields CASSLRTGGNTIYF. V gene TRBV5-1 combines with J gene TRBJ1-3, with 7 bases that match TRBD1. The CDR3 has 14 residues. CDR1 is SGHRS and CDR2 is YFSETQ in the germline V gene. V shed 4 bases, J shed 4 bases, and the junction held 5 bases outside the gene matches. Based on the CDR3 plus reference TRBV5-1 and TRBJ1-3, the full variable domain is KAGVTQTPRYLIKTRGQQVTLSCSPISGHRSVSWYQQTPGQGLQFLFEYFSETQRNKGNFPGRFSGRQFSNSRSEMNVSTLELGDSALYLCASSLRTGGNTIYFGEGSWLTVV.

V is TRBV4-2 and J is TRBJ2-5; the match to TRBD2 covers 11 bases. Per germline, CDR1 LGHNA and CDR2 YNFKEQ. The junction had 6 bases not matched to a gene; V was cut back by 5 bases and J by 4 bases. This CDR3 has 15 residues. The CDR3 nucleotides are TGTGCCAGCAGCACCTTAGCGGGGGGGGGAGAGACCCAGTACTTC. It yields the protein CASSTLAGGGETQYF.

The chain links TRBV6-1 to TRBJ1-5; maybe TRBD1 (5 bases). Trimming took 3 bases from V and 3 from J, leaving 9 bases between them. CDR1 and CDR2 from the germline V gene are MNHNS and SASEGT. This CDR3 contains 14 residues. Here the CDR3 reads CASSDQGLNQPQHF. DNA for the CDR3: TGTGCCAGCAGTGATCAGGGTCTCAATCAGCCCCAGCATTTT.

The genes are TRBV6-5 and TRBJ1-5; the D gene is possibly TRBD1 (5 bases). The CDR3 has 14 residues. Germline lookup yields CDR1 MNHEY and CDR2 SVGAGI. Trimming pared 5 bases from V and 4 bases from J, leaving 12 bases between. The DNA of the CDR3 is TGTGCCAGCAGTATAGACAGCATTAATCAGCCCCAGCATTTT. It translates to CASSIDSINQPQHF.

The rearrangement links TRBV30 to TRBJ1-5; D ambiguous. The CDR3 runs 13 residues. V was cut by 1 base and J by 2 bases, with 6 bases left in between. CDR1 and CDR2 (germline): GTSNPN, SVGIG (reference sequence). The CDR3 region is CAWSAGGNQPQHF. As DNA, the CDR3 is TGTGCCTGGAGTGCCGGTGGCAATCAGCCCCAGCATTTT.

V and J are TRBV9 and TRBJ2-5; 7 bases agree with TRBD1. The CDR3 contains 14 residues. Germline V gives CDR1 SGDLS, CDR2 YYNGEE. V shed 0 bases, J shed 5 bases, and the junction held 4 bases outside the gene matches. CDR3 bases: TGTGCCAGCAGCGTAGTAGGGGGCTCGGAGACCCAGTACTTC. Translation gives CASSVVGGSETQYF.

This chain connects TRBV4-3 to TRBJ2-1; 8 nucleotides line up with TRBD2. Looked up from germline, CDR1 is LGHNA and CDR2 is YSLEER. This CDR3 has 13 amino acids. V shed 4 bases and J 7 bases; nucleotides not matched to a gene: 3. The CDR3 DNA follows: TGCGCCAGCAGCCTTAGCGGGGAAAATGAGCAGTTCTTC. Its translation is CASSLSGENEQFF.

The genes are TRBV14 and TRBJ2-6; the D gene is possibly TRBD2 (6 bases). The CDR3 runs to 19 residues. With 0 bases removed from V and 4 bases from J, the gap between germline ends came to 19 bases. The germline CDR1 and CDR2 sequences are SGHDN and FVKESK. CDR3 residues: CASSQEGVNRRGGANVLTF. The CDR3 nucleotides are TGTGCCAGCAGCCAAGAAGGCGTCAACCGGCGGGGAGGGGCCAACGTCCTGACTTTC.

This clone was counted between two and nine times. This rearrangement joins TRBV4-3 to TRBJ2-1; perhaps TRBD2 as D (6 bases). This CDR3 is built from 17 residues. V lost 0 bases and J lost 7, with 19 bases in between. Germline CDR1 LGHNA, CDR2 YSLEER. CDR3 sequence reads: CASSQENGQRRGNEQFF. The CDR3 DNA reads TGCGCCAGCAGCCAAGAAAATGGCCAGCGGAGGGGAAATGAGCAGTTCTTC.

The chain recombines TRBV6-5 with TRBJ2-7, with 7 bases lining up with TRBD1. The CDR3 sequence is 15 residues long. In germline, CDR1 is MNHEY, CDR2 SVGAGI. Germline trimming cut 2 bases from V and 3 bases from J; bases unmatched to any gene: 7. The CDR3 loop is CASSYPKTGIYEQYF. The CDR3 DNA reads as TGTGCCAGCAGTTACCCTAAGACAGGGATCTACGAGCAGTACTTC.

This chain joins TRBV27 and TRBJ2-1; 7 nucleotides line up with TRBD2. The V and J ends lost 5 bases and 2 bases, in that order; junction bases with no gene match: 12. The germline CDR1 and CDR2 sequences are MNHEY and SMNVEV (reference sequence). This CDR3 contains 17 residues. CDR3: CASSLRTAGWPYNEQFF. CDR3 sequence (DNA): TGTGCCAGCAGTCTGAGAACAGCGGGGTGGCCCTACAATGAGCAGTTCTTC.